The 31 T cell receptor beta chains below all came from one sample that was sequenced in a study of prognosis after radiotherapy for stage I lung cancer. Template was genomic DNA; TCR beta CDR3 amplified in two multiplex PCR rounds. Individual primers that were specific to each TRBV and TRBJ gene served in first-round PCR. TCRdb passed the multiplex PCR reads through MiXCR, listing each CDR3 protein once. The sample comprises over 14,000 distinct CDR3 sequences, roughly 26% of which are singletons, and 10% to 13% rests with the top ten. This specimen was PBMCs, taken before or after stereotactic body radiation therapy (not recorded which). These receptors came from a donor at least 50 years old with non-small cell lung cancer.

This clonotype is labeled as medium-sized. This chain links TRBV6-1 with TRBJ1-6, with D unclear. V gave up 6 bases and J gave up 5 bases, with 11 bases separating them. The CDR3 sequence is 14 residues long. Germline V gene sequence: CDR1 MNHNS, CDR2 SASEGT. For the CDR3, the DNA is TGTGCCAGCAGCGAGAGGGCTAATAATTCACCCCTCCACTTT. This encodes CASSERANNSPLHF.

This clonotype was found many times. V and J are TRBV6-1 and TRBJ2-1; D is perhaps TRBD1 (6 bases). The V and J ends lost 4 bases and 6 bases respectively, with 16 bases between them. CDR1 is MNHNS, CDR2 SASEGT, per germline. The CDR3 is made up of 15 amino acids. The CDR3 is CASSVEQGTFNEQFF. CDR3 DNA sequence: TGTGCCAGCAGTGTTGAACAGGGAACATTCAATGAGCAGTTCTTC.

The J gene is TRBJ1-1, the V gene TRBV20-1, with TRBD1 as a possible D gene (5 bases). There are 13 residues in the CDR3. V was shortened by 3 bases and J by 4 bases, with 12 bases between the two germline ends. Germline values: CDR1 DFQATT, CDR2 SNEGSKA (reference sequence). CDR3 amino acids: CSASIRGFTEAFF. The CDR3 DNA reads as TGCAGTGCTAGTATCCGGGGGTTCACTGAAGCTTTCTTT.

Comment on this clonotype: Germline is not matched at one junction end, which may reflect a read error. The V call is TRBV5-1, the J call TRBJ2-5; D remains unclear. The CDR3 spans 13 residues. The V gene's germline CDR1 is SGHRS and CDR2 YFSETQ. This chain's CDR3 is CTSSFGPQETQYF. The DNA for the CDR3 is TGCACCAGCAGCTTCGGGCCACAAGAGACCCAGTACTTC.

By sample share, this clonotype is medium-sized. CDR3 amino acids: CASSLRPTEDGVYNSPLHF. CDR3 nucleotides: TGTGCCAGCTCCTTAAGGCCGACCGAAGACGGCGTCTATAATTCACCCCTCCACTTT. The chain combines TRBV2 with TRBJ1-6; D remains unclear. Looked up from germline, CDR1 is SNHLY and CDR2 is FYNNEI. V lost 8 bases, J lost 3 bases, and 26 bases lay in between. The CDR3 sequence is 19 residues long.

In its sample, this clonotype ranks as medium-sized. The chain employs TRBV5-1 and TRBJ2-7; the match to TRBD2 covers 14 bases. The CDR3 extends over 16 amino acids. With V trimmed by 4 bases and J by 2 bases, 5 bases remained unmatched. CDR1 and CDR2 (germline): SGHRS, YFSETQ. CDR3: CASSPGTSGGAYEQYF. CDR3 DNA: TGCGCCAGCAGCCCGGGGACTAGCGGGGGAGCCTACGAGCAGTACTTC.

Details on this clonotype: A single base separates this from a much larger clone, so it may be a read error. This chain joins TRBV7-3 and TRBJ2-1, with 8 nucleotides matching TRBD2. The CDR3 has 16 amino acids. Germline assignment: CDR1 SGHTA and CDR2 FQGTGA. V shed 6 bases and J 0 bases; nucleotides not matched to a gene: 7. CDR3 loop: CASSLSGTSSYNEQFF. The CDR3 DNA sequence: TGTGCCAGCAGTCTATCCGGGACTAGCTCCTACAATGAGCAGTTCTTC.

Comment on this clonotype: A single base is all that separates this from a far larger clone, so a read error is likely. CDR3 nucleotide sequence: TGTGCCAGCAGTTACCAACAGGGGACCCACTACGAGGAGTACTTC. Residues: CASSYQQGTHYEEYF. This chain links TRBV6-4 with TRBJ2-7; 7 bases fit TRBD1. Germline V gene data show CDR1 as MRHNA and CDR2 as SNTAGT. The CDR3 has 15 amino acids.

This clonotype was picked up many times. This chain joins TRBV20-1 and TRBJ1-1; D gene ambiguous. CDR3 length: 16 residues. V was trimmed by 0 bases and J by 6 bases, leaving 20 bases between them. Germline CDR1 is DFQATT and CDR2 is SNEGSKA (reference sequence). This CDR3 reads CSARDRSKVLNAEAFF. The CDR3 DNA reads TGCAGTGCTAGAGATCGGTCGAAGGTACTAAACGCTGAAGCTTTCTTT.

This clonotype was recorded many times. This chain links TRBV5-1 with TRBJ2-5; TRBD1 might be the D (6 bases). V dropped 6 bases and J dropped 2 bases, with 17 bases sitting between them. Germline V gene data show CDR1 as SGHRS and CDR2 as YFSETQ. The CDR3 has 15 amino acids. The CDR3 DNA follows: TGCGCCAGCAAACGAACCGGGACATCTCAAGAGACCCAGTACTTC. Protein: CASKRTGTSQETQYF.

This clonotype ranks as medium-sized (0.01 to 0.1%). The gene calls are TRBV5-1 and TRBJ2-3, with 7 bases fitting TRBD2. Germline CDR1 reads SGHRS; CDR2 reads YFSETQ. Germline trimming cut 4 bases from V and 4 bases from J; bases unmatched to any gene: 9. The CDR3 loop spans 15 amino acids. The CDR3 DNA is TGCGCCAGCAGCACCCGGACTAGGAGGGCAGATACGCAGTATTTT. As protein: CASSTRTRRADTQYF.

This clonotype rates as medium-sized. The chain couples TRBV7-3 to TRBJ2-1; the D gene could be TRBD1 or TRBD2 (5 bases each). The germline CDR1 and CDR2 sequences are SGHTA and FQGTGA. This CDR3 region has 14 residues. V was clipped by 0 bases and J by 7 bases, with 10 bases between them. CDR3 region: CASSLTRERNEQFF. The CDR3 DNA reads as TGTGCCAGCAGCTTAACCAGGGAGCGAAATGAGCAGTTCTTC.

In its sample, this clonotype was seen once. This chain uses TRBV12-3 or TRBV12-4 with TRBJ2-7; 7 bases line up with TRBD2. The CDR3 sequence is 15 residues long. The trim removed 7 bases at V and 3 bases at J, leaving 12 bases unmatched. CDR3 DNA: TGTGCCAGCAAGAAGGCGGGAGACTCCTACTACGAGCAGTACTTC. It is translated as CASKKAGDSYYEQYF.

There are a few counts of this clonotype. A read error may be the cause here, since a much bigger clone is one base away. The chain links TRBV6-4 to TRBJ2-3; TRBD1 might be the D (6 bases). Trimming pared 5 bases from V and 1 base from J, leaving 7 bases between. The CDR3 covers 13 residues. Germline CDR1 MRHNA, CDR2 SNTAGT. The CDR3 coding sequence is TGTGCCAGCAGTCGGACAGGCACAGATACGCAGTATTTT. It translates to CASSRTGTDTQYF.

This clonotype has a count of ten or more. This chain links TRBV7-2 with TRBJ2-2, with 9 nucleotides matching TRBD2. Germline V gene data show CDR1 as SGHTA and CDR2 as FQGNSA. The CDR3 consists of 14 residues. With V trimmed by 5 bases and J by 8 bases, 6 bases remained unmatched. The CDR3 DNA reads TGTGCCAGCAGCCGAGCGGGAGGTGGGGGGGAGCTGTTTTTT. Its translation: CASSRAGGGGELFF.

At least ten counts were recorded for this clonotype. This chain uses TRBV7-2 with TRBJ1-2, with TRBD1 matching 8 bases. J lost 0 bases, V lost 3 bases, and 6 bases had no gene match. CDR3 size: 16 residues. Germline-derived CDR1 and CDR2 are SGHTA and FQGNSA. The CDR3 nucleotides are TGTGCCAGCAGCTTGGAAGGGACAGGACCTAACTATGGCTACACCTTC. This encodes CASSLEGTGPNYGYTF.

Regarding this clonotype: This is likely an artifact of a read error, given a far larger clone one base away. The CDR3 DNA sequence: TGTGCCAGCACCCCTCGGACAGGGGGCTACAATGAGCAGTTCTTC. Its protein is CASTPRTGGYNEQFF. The chain uses TRBV6-4 and TRBJ2-1; 10 positions agree with TRBD1. V shed 7 bases and J 3 bases; nucleotides not matched to a gene: 6. The CDR3 is 15 amino acids. Per the germline V gene, CDR1 is MRHNA and CDR2 is SNTAGT.

This clonotype has a count of ten or more. The chain combines TRBV20-1 with TRBJ2-5, with 10 bases fitting TRBD1. The germline CDR1 and CDR2 sequences are DFQATT and SNEGSKA (reference sequence). The CDR3 extends over 15 amino acids. The V and J ends lost 6 bases and 5 bases, in that order; junction bases with no gene match: 12. CDR3 residues: CSAARATGGGETQYF. The CDR3 DNA sequence: TGCAGTGCCGCCCGCGCGACAGGGGGCGGGGAGACCCAGTACTTC.

Ten or more counts support this clonotype. This chain joins TRBV11-2 and TRBJ1-1; possibly TRBD1 for D (5 bases). Germline assignment: CDR1 SGHAT and CDR2 FQNNGV. There are 13 residues in the CDR3. The CDR3 spells CATNRQFVAEAFF. In DNA form, the CDR3 reads TGTGCGACCAACAGGCAGTTTGTAGCTGAAGCTTTCTTT.

This clonotype was counted at least ten times. The chain uses TRBV18 and TRBJ1-5, with 7 bases matching TRBD1. J lost 4 bases, V lost 5 bases, and 8 bases had no gene match. The CDR3 consists of 15 residues. In germline, CDR1 is KGHSH, CDR2 LQKENI. CDR3 bases: TGTGCCAGCTCATTGGGACAGCGAACGAATCAGCCCCAGCATTTT. It translates to CASSLGQRTNQPQHF.

The table lists this clonotype with many counts. This chain joins TRBV3-1 and TRBJ2-1; 9 nucleotides align to TRBD2. Germline-derived CDR1 and CDR2 are LGHDT and YNNKEL (reference sequence). With V trimmed by 5 bases and J by 0 bases, 2 bases remained unmatched. The CDR3 length is 15 residues. CDR3 in DNA: TGTGCCAGCAGCTCTAGCGGGACCTCCTACAATGAGCAGTTCTTC. Amino acid sequence: CASSSSGTSYNEQFF.

This clonotype is categorized as medium-sized. This chain joins TRBV20-1 and TRBJ2-3; TRBD2 agrees at 9 bases. CDR1 and CDR2 (germline): DFQATT, SNEGSKA (reference sequence). The length of the CDR3 is 14 residues. The J segment lost 9 bases and the V segment lost 0 bases, leaving 7 bases of the junction unmatched. The DNA of the CDR3 is TGCAGTGCTAGAGATCCCAGCGGGAGGCCAACGCAGTATTTT. Translation gives CSARDPSGRPTQYF.

This clonotype appeared many times. The chain is built from TRBV20-1 and TRBJ1-5; 7 bases fit TRBD1. V shed 3 bases and J 5 bases; nucleotides not matched to a gene: 4. Germline assignment: CDR1 DFQATT and CDR2 SNEGSKA (reference sequence). The CDR3 covers 13 residues. The CDR3 DNA is TGCAGTGCTAGCCCACAGGGGCATCAGCCCCAGCATTTT. This translates into CSASPQGHQPQHF.

This clonotype was found many times. This chain uses TRBV20-1 with TRBJ2-5; D gene unclear. Trimming cost V 4 bases and J 4 bases, with 10 bases left between them. Germline V gene sequence: CDR1 DFQATT, CDR2 SNEGSKA (reference sequence). The CDR3 runs to 12 residues. DNA of the CDR3: TGCAGTGCTACAGACGGAGCAGAGACCCAGTACTTC. Translated, it gives CSATDGAETQYF.

This clonotype was seen at least ten times. The chain uses TRBV11-1 and TRBJ2-5, with D tentatively TRBD2 (6 bases). Trimming removed 4 bases from V and 5 bases from J, with 17 bases in between. This CDR3 comprises 15 residues. Germline lookup yields CDR1 SGHAT and CDR2 FQDESV (reference sequence). This chain's CDR3 is CASSSTPVEGETQYF. The CDR3 DNA reads TGTGCCAGCAGCTCGACTCCAGTGGAGGGTGAGACCCAGTACTTC.

This clonotype occurred many times. The V and J genes are TRBV20-1 and TRBJ2-5; 14 bases match TRBD2. The CDR3 loop spans 14 amino acids. Germline V lookup: CDR1 DFQATT, CDR2 SNEGSKA (reference sequence). Trimming cost V 6 bases and J 7 bases; bases outside gene matches: 7. The CDR3 nucleotides read TGCAGTGCAAGACTAGCGGGAGGGCCCGGGACCCAGTACTTC. It is translated as CSARLAGGPGTQYF.

This clonotype qualifies as medium-sized. V gene TRBV28 combines with J gene TRBJ1-5; D possibly corresponds to TRBD1 (5 bases). V shed 6 bases and J shed 7 bases, with 19 bases lying between them. The CDR3 is 15 residues long. Per the germline V gene, CDR1 is MDHEN and CDR2 is SYDVKM. CDR3 amino acids: CASSWDSSGGQPQHF. Written as DNA, the CDR3 is TGTGCCAGCAGCTGGGACTCATCAGGTGGGCAGCCCCAGCATTTT.

This clonotype was recorded at least ten times. This chain connects TRBV20-1 to TRBJ2-2; D gene ambiguous. V lost 2 bases and J lost 5, with 9 bases in between. The CDR3 covers 13 residues. In germline, CDR1 is DFQATT, CDR2 SNEGSKA (reference sequence). CDR3 nucleotide sequence: TGCAGTGCTAGATTTAGGGCAACCGGGGAGCTGTTTTTT. This codes for CSARFRATGELFF.

Judged by abundance, this clonotype is medium-sized. The chain recombines TRBV6-1 with TRBJ1-6; no firm D call. V was shortened by 5 bases and J by 7 bases, with 12 bases between the two germline ends. The CDR3 contains 14 residues. Germline loops: CDR1 MNHNS, CDR2 SASEGT. DNA of the CDR3: TGTGCCAGCAGTACCTCGGACGGGAATTCACCCCTCCACTTT. It translates to CASSTSDGNSPLHF.

Here the CDR3 DNA reads TGTGCCAGCAGCGCGCGGACTAGCTGGCGGGCCAAGCAGTACTTC. This encodes CASSARTSWRAKQYF. The J gene is TRBJ2-7, the V gene TRBV11-2; TRBD2 matches at 8 bases. The length of the CDR3 is 15 residues. In germline, CDR1 is SGHAT, CDR2 FQNNGV. The V and J ends lost 5 bases and 8 bases, in that order; junction bases with no gene match: 14.

Written as DNA, the CDR3 is TGCAGTGCCGGCTTGGACAGGGTGAGGAATTCACCCCTCCACTTT. Protein sequence: CSAGLDRVRNSPLHF. The chain employs TRBV20-1 and TRBJ1-6; 8 positions match TRBD1. The CDR3 sequence is 15 residues long. The J segment lost 7 bases and the V segment lost 6 bases, leaving 11 bases of the junction unmatched. Germline values: CDR1 DFQATT, CDR2 SNEGSKA (reference sequence).